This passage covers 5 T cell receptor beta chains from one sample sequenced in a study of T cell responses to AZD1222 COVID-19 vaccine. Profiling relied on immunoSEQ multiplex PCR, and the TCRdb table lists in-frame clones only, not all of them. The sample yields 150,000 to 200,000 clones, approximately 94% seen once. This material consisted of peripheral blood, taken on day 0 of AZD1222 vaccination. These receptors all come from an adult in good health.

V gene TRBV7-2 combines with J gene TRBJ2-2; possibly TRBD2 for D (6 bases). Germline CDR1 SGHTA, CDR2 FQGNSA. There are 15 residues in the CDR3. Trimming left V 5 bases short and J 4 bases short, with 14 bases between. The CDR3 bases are TGTGCCAGCAGCCCGGGCGGGGTCCGCACCGGGGAGCTGTTTTTT. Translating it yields CASSPGGVRTGELFF.

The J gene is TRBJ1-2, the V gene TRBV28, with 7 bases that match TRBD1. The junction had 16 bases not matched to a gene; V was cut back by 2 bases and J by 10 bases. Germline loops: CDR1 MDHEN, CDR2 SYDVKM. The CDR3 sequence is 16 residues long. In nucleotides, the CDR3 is TGTGCCAGCAGTTTAGTTAGGGGACAGCGATTCGATGTCTACACCTTC. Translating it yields CASSLVRGQRFDVYTF.

The CDR3 spells CASSRGTGPNTEAFF. DNA of the CDR3: TGTGCCAGCAGCCGTGGGACAGGGCCGAACACTGAAGCTTTCTTT. This chain joins TRBV11-2 and TRBJ1-1; TRBD1 agrees at 9 bases. V shed 5 bases, J shed 1 base, and the junction held 5 bases outside the gene matches. From germline, CDR1 is SGHAT and CDR2 FQNNGV. The CDR3 is 15 residues long.

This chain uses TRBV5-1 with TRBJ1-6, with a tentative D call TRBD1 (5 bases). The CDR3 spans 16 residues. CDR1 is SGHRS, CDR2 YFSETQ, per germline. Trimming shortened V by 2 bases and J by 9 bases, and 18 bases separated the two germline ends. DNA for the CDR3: TGCGCCAGCAGCTTAGGTCGGGTCCTTGGGGGTTCACCCCTCCACTTT. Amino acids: CASSLGRVLGGSPLHF.

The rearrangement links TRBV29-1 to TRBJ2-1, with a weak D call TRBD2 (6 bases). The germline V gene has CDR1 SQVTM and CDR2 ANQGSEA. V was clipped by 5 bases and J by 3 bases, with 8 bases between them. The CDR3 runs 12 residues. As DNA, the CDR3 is TGCAGCGTTACGACTAGCTACAATGAGCAGTTCTTC. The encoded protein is CSVTTSYNEQFF.